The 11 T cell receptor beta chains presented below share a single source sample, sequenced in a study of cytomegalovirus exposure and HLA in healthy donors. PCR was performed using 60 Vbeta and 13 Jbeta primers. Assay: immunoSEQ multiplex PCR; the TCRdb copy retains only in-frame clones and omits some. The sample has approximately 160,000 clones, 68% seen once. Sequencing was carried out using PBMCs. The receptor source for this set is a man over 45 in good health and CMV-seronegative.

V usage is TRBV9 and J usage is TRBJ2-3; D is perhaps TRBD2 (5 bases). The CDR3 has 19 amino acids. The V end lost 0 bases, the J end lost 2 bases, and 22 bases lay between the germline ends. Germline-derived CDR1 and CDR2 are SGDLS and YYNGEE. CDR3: CASSVGIRGKSLFTDTQYF. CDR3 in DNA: TGTGCCAGCAGCGTAGGAATTCGAGGGAAGTCCCTTTTCACAGATACGCAGTATTTT.

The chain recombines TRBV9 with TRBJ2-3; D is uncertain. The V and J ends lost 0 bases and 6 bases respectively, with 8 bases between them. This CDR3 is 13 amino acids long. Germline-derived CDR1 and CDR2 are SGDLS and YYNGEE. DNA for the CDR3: TGTGCCAGCAGCGTAGGGGCAGGCGATACGCAGTATTTT. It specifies CASSVGAGDTQYF.

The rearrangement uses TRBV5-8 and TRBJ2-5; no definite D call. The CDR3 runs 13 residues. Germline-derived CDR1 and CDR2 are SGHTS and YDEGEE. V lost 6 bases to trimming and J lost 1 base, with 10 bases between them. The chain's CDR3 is CASTIHVQETQYF. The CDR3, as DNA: TGTGCCAGCACCATACATGTCCAAGAGACCCAGTACTTC.

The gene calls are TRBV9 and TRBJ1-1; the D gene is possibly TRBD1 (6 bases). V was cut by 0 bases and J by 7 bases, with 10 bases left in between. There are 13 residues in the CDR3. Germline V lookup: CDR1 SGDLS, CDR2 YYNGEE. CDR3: CASSVAGQGEAFF. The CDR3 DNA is TGTGCCAGCAGCGTAGCGGGACAAGGTGAAGCTTTCTTT.

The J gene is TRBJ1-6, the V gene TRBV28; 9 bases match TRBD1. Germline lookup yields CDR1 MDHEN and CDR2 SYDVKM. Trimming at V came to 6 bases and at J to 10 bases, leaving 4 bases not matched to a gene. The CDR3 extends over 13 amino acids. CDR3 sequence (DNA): TGTGCCAGCAGCATCGGACAGGGGTCACCCCTCCACTTT. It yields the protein CASSIGQGSPLHF.

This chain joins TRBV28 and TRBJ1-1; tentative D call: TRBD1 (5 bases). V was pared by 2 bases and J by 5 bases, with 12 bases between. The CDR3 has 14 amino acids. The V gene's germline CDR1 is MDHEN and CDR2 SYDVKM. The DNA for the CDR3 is TGTGCCAGCAGTTTAGGCAGGGAGGGAACTGAAGCTTTCTTT. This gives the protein CASSLGREGTEAFF.

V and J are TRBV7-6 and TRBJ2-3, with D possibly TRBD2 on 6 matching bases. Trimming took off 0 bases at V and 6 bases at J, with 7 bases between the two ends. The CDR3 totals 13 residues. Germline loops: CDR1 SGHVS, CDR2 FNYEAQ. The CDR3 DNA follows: TGTGCCAGCAGCTTAGCCGGAGGGGATACGCAGTATTTT. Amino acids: CASSLAGGDTQYF. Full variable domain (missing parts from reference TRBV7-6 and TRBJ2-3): GAGVSQSPRYKVTKRGQDVALRCDPISGHVSLYWYRQALGQGPEFLTYFNYEAQQDKSGLPNDRFSAERPEGSISTLTIQRTEQRDSAMYRCASSLAGGDTQYFGPGTRLTVL.

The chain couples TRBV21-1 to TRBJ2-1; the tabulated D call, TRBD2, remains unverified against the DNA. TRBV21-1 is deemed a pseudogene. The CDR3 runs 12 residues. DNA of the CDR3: TGTGCCAGCAGCAAATTCGACAATGAGCAGTTCTTC. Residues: CASSKFDNEQFF.

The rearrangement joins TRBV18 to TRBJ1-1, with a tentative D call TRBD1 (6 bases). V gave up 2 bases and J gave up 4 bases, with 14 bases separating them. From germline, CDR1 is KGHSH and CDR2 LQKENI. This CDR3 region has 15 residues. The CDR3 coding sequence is TGTGCCAGCTCACCAAGATTAACAGGGCCCACTGAAGCTTTCTTT. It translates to CASSPRLTGPTEAFF. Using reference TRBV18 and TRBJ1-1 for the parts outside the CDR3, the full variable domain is NAGVMQNPRHLVRRRGQEARLRCSPMKGHSHVYWYRQLPEEGLKFMVYLQKENIIDESGMPKERFSAEFPKEGPSILRIQQVVRGDSAAYFCASSPRLTGPTEAFFGQGTRLTVV.

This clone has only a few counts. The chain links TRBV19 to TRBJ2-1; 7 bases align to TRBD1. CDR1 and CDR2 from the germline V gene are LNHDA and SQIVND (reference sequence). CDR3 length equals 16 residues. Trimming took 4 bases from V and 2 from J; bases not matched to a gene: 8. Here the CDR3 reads CASSTRTGRTYNEQFF. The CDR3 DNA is TGTGCCAGTAGTACCCGGACAGGTAGGACCTACAATGAGCAGTTCTTC.

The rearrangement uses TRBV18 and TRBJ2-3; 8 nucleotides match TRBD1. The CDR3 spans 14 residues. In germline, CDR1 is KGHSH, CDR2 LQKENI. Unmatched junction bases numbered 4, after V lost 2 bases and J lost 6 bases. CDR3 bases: TGTGCCAGCTCACCAGACAGGGGATCTGATACGCAGTATTTT. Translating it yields CASSPDRGSDTQYF.